The source of this T cell receptor beta chain is a study of T cells in narcolepsy. Study-level information: Donors had narcolepsy type 1 or type 2, or were healthy controls.

Study findings and constraints: Reportedly, autoreactive clonotypes were serially detected in patients' blood but not controls'. HCRT-specific and TRIB2-specific autoreactive clonotypes appeared among same-patient CSF and blood CD4+ clonotypes. Autoreactive clone sequences were missing from some blood memory CD4+ repertoires.

Details on this clone: Its antigen remains unidentified.

The protocol was immunoSEQ multiplex PCR, while the TCRdb copy is restricted to in-frame clones and leaves out a portion. The data hold about 33,000 clones, with under 90% observed a single time. Sequencing was done on a sample of CD45RA- memory CD4+ T cells from PBMCs. This clonotype was sampled from a human donor with narcolepsy.

CDR3 coding DNA: TGCGCCAGCAGTTTCACTGGGGCGAACACCGGGGAGCTGTTTTTT. Translating gives CASSFTGANTGELFF. This chain uses TRBV10-1 with TRBJ2-2; D is uncertain. Germline lookup yields CDR1 WNHNN and CDR2 SYGVQD (reference sequence). The CDR3 is made up of 15 amino acids. Trimming cost V 5 bases and J 0 bases, with 10 bases left between them.